The rows below give T cell receptor beta chains drawn from one sample of a study of blood T cell repertoires in COVID-19. Data came from immunoSEQ multiplex PCR; TCRdb stores just in-frame clones and leaves some out. In the table there are 190,000 or so clones, approximately 78% of which are singletons. Input material: PBMCs or T cells enriched from blood (not recorded which). The receptors derive from a man aged 35-49 years who had recovered from COVID-19. The CDR3 runs from the conserved cysteine through the conserved F or W. Fields, in order: J gene, D gene, V gene, clone size, CDR3 protein, CDR3 DNA. A D gene is named only where the DNA matches it firmly. Part of the rows lack a size; the others show once, few, many or a class for expanded clones.

j_gene: TRBJ1-2
d_gene: .
v_gene: TRBV14
abundance: few
CDR3aa: CASSELGAFDYGYTF
CDR3nt: TGTGCCAGCAGCGAATTGGGAGCCTTTGACTATGGCTACACCTTC

j_gene: TRBJ2-3
d_gene: TRBD2
v_gene: TRBV11-3
abundance: .
CDR3aa: CASSYQTSGRADTQYF
CDR3nt: TGTGCCAGCAGCTATCAGACTAGCGGGAGGGCAGATACGCAGTATTTT

j_gene: TRBJ2-2
d_gene: .
v_gene: TRBV6-1
abundance: .
CDR3aa: CASSEAGERARFNTGELFF
CDR3nt: TGTGCCAGCAGTGAAGCGGGCGAGCGGGCCCGCTTTAACACCGGGGAGCTGTTTTTT

j_gene: TRBJ1-2
d_gene: .
v_gene: TRBV24-1
abundance: few
CDR3aa: CATSGYTENYGYTF
CDR3nt: TGTGCCACCAGTGGTTATACAGAAAACTATGGCTACACCTTC

j_gene: TRBJ1-2
d_gene: TRBD1
v_gene: TRBV19
abundance: many
CDR3aa: CASRTGDYGYTF
CDR3nt: TGTGCCAGTAGGACAGGGGACTATGGCTACACCTTC

j_gene: TRBJ1-5
d_gene: .
v_gene: TRBV28
abundance: .
CDR3aa: CASRPRTTGRANQPQHF
CDR3nt: TGTGCCAGCAGACCCCGGACTACAGGGAGGGCCAATCAGCCCCAGCATTTT

j_gene: TRBJ1-5
d_gene: TRBD1
v_gene: TRBV2
abundance: .
CDR3aa: CASSGHRGRNQPQHF
CDR3nt: TGTGCCAGCAGTGGACACAGGGGCCGTAATCAGCCCCAGCATTTT

j_gene: TRBJ1-1
d_gene: .
v_gene: TRBV12-3/TRBV12-4
abundance: .
CDR3aa: CASSFLSTEAFF
CDR3nt: TGTGCCAGCAGTTTCCTGAGCACTGAAGCTTTCTTT

j_gene: TRBJ2-2
d_gene: .
v_gene: TRBV9
abundance: .
CDR3aa: CASSPRPGPPGELFF
CDR3nt: TGTGCCAGCAGTCCTCGACCAGGTCCGCCCGGGGAGCTGTTTTTT

j_gene: TRBJ2-3
d_gene: .
v_gene: TRBV6-5
abundance: .
CDR3aa: CASSISRTNTDTQYF
CDR3nt: TGTGCCAGTAGTATATCGAGGACAAACACAGATACGCAGTATTTT

j_gene: TRBJ2-1
d_gene: .
v_gene: TRBV4-1
abundance: .
CDR3aa: CASSQGVLRSLVKQFF
CDR3nt: TGCGCCAGCAGCCAAGGCGTTTTGCGATCCCTAGTTAAGCAGTTCTTC

j_gene: TRBJ1-2
d_gene: .
v_gene: TRBV19
abundance: .
CDR3aa: CASSTYRGYTF
CDR3nt: TGTGCCAGTAGTACCTACAGGGGCTACACCTTC

j_gene: TRBJ2-2
d_gene: .
v_gene: TRBV14
abundance: .
CDR3aa: CASSQDGRAHRALFF
CDR3nt: TGTGCCAGCAGCCAAGATGGGAGGGCGCACAGGGCTCTGTTTTTT

j_gene: TRBJ1-1
d_gene: TRBD1
v_gene: TRBV5-1
abundance: few
CDR3aa: CASSLTPTGEGEAFF
CDR3nt: TGCGCCAGCAGCTTGACCCCCACAGGGGAAGGTGAAGCTTTCTTT

j_gene: TRBJ2-2
d_gene: .
v_gene: TRBV19
abundance: few
CDR3aa: CASWHGELFF
CDR3nt: TGTGCCAGTTGGCACGGGGAGCTGTTTTTT

j_gene: TRBJ1-3
d_gene: TRBD1
v_gene: TRBV5-5
abundance: .
CDR3aa: CASSFTTGGFGNTIYF
CDR3nt: TGTGCCAGCAGCTTTACAACAGGGGGTTTTGGAAACACCATATATTTT

j_gene: TRBJ2-3
d_gene: .
v_gene: TRBV5-1
abundance: .
CDR3aa: CASVEGGGTDTQYF
CDR3nt: TGCGCCAGCGTTGAAGGGGGAGGCACAGATACGCAGTATTTT

j_gene: TRBJ2-6
d_gene: TRBD1
v_gene: TRBV4-2
abundance: .
CDR3aa: CASSQDPRGRFSGANVLTF
CDR3nt: TGTGCCAGCAGCCAAGATCCCAGGGGGCGTTTCTCTGGGGCCAACGTCCTGACTTTC

j_gene: TRBJ1-2
d_gene: TRBD1
v_gene: TRBV19
abundance: .
CDR3aa: CASRTLDRGEANYGYTF
CDR3nt: TGTGCCAGTAGAACGTTAGACAGGGGGGAAGCTAACTATGGCTACACCTTC

j_gene: TRBJ1-1
d_gene: TRBD1
v_gene: TRBV27
abundance: .
CDR3aa: CASSSPGQVGLEAFF
CDR3nt: TGTGCCAGCAGTTCCCCGGGACAGGTGGGTTTAGAAGCTTTCTTT

j_gene: TRBJ2-7
d_gene: TRBD1
v_gene: TRBV24-1
abundance: .
CDR3aa: CATTRPGQVSYEQYF
CDR3nt: TGTGCCACCACTAGACCCGGACAGGTCTCCTACGAGCAGTACTTC

j_gene: TRBJ1-1
d_gene: .
v_gene: TRBV7-9
abundance: .
CDR3aa: CASTPSRVNTEAFF
CDR3nt: TGTGCCAGCACTCCATCCAGGGTGAACACTGAAGCTTTCTTT